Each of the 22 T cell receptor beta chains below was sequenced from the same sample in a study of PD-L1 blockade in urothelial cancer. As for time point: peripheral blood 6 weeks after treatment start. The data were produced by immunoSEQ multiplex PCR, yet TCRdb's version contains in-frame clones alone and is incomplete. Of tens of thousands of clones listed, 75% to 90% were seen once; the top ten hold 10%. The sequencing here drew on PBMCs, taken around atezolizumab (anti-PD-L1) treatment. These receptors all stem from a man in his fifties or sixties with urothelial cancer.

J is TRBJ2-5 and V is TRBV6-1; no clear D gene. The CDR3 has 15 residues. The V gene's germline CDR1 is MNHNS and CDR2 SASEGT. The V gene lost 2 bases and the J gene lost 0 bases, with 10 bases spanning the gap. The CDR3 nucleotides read TGTGCCAGCAGTGAACCCCCAGGCTACCAAGAGACCCAGTACTTC. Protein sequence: CASSEPPGYQETQYF.

The CDR3 sequence is CASKPAGTGFYEQYF. CDR3 sequence (DNA): TGCGCCAGTAAACCCGCCGGGACAGGGTTCTACGAGCAGTACTTC. The chain couples TRBV10-2 to TRBJ2-7, with 9 bases that match TRBD1. The CDR3 is 15 amino acids. From germline, CDR1 is WSHSY and CDR2 SAAADI. Losses at the gene ends were 9 bases for V and 3 bases for J; bases not matched to a gene: 12.

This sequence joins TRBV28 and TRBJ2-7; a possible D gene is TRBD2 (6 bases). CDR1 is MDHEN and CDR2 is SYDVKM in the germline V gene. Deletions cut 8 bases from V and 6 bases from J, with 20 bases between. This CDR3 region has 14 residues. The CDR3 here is CASRWGGQGGEQYF. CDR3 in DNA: TGTGCCAGCCGCTGGGGAGGCCAGGGAGGCGAGCAGTACTTC.

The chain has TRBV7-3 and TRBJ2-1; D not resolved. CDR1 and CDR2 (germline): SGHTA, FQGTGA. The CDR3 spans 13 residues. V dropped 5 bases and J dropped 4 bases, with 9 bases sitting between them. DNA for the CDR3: TGTGCCAGCAGCCTAGATAAGTACAATGAGCAGTTCTTC. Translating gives CASSLDKYNEQFF.

CDR3 DNA sequence: TGTGCCAGTACTTCAGGGCTCAATCAGCCCCAGCATTTT. As protein: CASTSGLNQPQHF. The chain has TRBV28 and TRBJ1-5; possible D gene TRBD1, 5 bases. Germline CDR1 and CDR2: MDHEN and SYDVKM. The CDR3 extends over 13 amino acids. V was cut by 9 bases and J by 3 bases, with 12 bases left in between. The whole variable domain, remainder taken from reference TRBV28 and TRBJ1-5, is DVKVTQSSRYLVKRTGEKVFLECVQDMDHENMFWYRQDPGLGLRLIYFSYDVKMKEKGDIPEGYSVSREKKERFSLILESASTNQTSMYLCASTSGLNQPQHFGDGTRLSIL.

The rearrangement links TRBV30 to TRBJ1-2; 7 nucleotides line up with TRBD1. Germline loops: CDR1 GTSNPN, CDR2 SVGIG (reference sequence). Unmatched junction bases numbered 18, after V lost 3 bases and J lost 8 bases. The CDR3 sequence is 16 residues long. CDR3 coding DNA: TGTGCCTGGAGAAGAAGTGGAACAGGGGTTGGATGGGGCTACACCTTC. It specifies CAWRRSGTGVGWGYTF. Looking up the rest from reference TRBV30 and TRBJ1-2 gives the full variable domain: SQTIHQWPATLVQPVGSPLSLECTVEGTSNPNLYWYRQAAGRGLQLLFYSVGIGQISSEVPQNLSASRPQDRQFILSSKKLLLSDSGFYLCAWRRSGTGVGWGYTFGSGTRLTVV.

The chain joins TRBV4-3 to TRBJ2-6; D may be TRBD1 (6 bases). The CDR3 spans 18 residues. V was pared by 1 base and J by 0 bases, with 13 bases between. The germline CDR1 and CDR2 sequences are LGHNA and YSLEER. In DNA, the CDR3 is TGCGCCAGCAGCCAAGCCCTAGGACAGCTCTCTGGGGCCAACGTCCTGACTTTC. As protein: CASSQALGQLSGANVLTF.

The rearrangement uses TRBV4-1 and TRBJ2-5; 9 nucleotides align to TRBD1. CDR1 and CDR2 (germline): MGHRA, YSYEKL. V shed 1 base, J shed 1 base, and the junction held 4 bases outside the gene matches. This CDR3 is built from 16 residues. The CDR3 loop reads CASSQGGTGTQETQYF. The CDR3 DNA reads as TGCGCCAGCAGCCAAGGTGGGACAGGGACCCAAGAGACCCAGTACTTC.

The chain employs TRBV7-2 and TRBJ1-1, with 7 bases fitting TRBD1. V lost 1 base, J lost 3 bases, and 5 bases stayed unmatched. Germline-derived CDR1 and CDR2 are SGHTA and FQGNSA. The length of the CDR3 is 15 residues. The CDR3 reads CASSLDGTADTEAFF. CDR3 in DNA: TGTGCCAGCAGCTTAGATGGGACAGCCGACACTGAAGCTTTCTTT.

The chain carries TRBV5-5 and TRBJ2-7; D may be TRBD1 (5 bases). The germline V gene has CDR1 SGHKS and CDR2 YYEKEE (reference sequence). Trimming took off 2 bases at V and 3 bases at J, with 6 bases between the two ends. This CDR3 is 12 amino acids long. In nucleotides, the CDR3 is TGTGCCAGCAGCTTAGGACACTACGAGCAGTACTTC. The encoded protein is CASSLGHYEQYF.

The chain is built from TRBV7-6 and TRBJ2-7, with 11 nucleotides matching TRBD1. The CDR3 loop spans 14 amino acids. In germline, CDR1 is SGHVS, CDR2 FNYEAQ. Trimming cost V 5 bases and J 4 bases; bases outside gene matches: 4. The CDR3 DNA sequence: TGTGCCAGCAGCCACCGGGACAGGGGGTACGAGCAGTACTTC. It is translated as CASSHRDRGYEQYF.

The CDR3 region has the DNA TGTGCTAGTGGTTCAGGGGGCGCCGGGGGCGAGCAGTACTTC. This encodes CASGSGGAGGEQYF. The gene calls are TRBV12-5 and TRBJ2-7; 8 bases agree with TRBD1. The germline CDR1 and CDR2 sequences are LGHNT and FRNRAP. The CDR3 consists of 14 residues. With V trimmed by 4 bases and J by 6 bases, 8 bases remained unmatched.

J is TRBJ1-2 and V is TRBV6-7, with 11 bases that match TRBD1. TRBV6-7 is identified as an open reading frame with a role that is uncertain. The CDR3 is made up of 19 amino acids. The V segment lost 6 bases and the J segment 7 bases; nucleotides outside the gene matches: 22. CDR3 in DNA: TGTGCCAGCAGCCCCCAGGGACCGGGACAGGGGGAAGAGGAAAGTGGCTACACCTTC. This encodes CASSPQGPGQGEEESGYTF.

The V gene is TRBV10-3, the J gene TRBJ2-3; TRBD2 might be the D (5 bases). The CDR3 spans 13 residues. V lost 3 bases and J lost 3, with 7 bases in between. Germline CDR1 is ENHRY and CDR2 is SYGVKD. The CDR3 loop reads CAISDPGTDTQYF. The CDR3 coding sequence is TGTGCCATCAGTGACCCGGGAACAGATACGCAGTATTTT.

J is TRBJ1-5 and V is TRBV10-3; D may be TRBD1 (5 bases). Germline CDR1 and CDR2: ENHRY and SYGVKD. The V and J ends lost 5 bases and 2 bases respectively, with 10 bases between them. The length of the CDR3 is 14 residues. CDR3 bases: TGTGCCATCAGTATCGGAGGGGGCAATCAGCCCCAGCATTTT. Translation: CAISIGGGNQPQHF.

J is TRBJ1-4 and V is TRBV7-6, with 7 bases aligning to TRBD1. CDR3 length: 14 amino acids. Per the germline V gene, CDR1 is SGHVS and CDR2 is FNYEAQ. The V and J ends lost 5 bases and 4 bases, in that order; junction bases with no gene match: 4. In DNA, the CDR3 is TGTGCCAGCAGCCGGACAGGCCTTAATGAAAAACTGTTTTTT. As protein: CASSRTGLNEKLFF. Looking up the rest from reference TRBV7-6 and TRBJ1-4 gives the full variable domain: GAGVSQSPRYKVTKRGQDVALRCDPISGHVSLYWYRQALGQGPEFLTYFNYEAQQDKSGLPNDRFSAERPEGSISTLTIQRTEQRDSAMYRCASSRTGLNEKLFFGSGTQLSVL.

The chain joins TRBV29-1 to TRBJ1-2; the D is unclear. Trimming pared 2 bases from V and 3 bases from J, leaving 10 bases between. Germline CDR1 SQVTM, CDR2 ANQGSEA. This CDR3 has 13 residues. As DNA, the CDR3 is TGCAGCGTTGAAAACGGGTGGGACTATGGCTACACCTTC. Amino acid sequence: CSVENGWDYGYTF.

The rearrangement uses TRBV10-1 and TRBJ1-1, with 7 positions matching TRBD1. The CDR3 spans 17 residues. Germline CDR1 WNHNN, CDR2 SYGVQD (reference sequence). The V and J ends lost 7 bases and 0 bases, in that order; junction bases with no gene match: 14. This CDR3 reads CASITETGTSMNTEAFF. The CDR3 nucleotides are TGCGCCAGCATAACAGAGACAGGGACCTCTATGAACACTGAAGCTTTCTTT.

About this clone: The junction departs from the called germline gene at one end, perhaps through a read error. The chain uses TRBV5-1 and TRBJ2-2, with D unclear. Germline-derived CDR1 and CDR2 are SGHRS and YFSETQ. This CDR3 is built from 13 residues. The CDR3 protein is CASSLENNGELFF. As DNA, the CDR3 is TGCGCCAGCAGCTTGGAAAACAACGGGGAGCTGTTTTTT.

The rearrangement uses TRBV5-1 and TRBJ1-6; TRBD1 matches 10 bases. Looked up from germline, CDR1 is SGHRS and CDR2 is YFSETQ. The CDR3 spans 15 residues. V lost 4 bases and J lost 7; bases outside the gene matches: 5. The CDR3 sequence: CASSLGTGANSPLHF. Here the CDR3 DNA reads TGCGCCAGCAGCCTAGGGACAGGGGCGAATTCACCCCTCCACTTT.

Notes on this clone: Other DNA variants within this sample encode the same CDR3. The DNA for the CDR3 is TGTGCCAGCAGCGTAGCTACGGGGTCTGGAAACACCATATATTTT. Translation gives CASSVATGSGNTIYF. This chain uses TRBV9 with TRBJ1-3; D not certain. V dropped 0 bases and J dropped 1 base, with 8 bases sitting between them. CDR3 size: 15 residues. CDR1 and CDR2 (germline): SGDLS, YYNGEE.

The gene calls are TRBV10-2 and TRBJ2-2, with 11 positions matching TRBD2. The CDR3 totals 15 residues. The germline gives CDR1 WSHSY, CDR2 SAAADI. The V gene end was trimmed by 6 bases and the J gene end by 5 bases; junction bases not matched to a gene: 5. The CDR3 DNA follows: TGCGCCAGCAGCGCTAGCGGGGGGAGGACCGGGGAGCTGTTTTTT. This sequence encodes CASSASGGRTGELFF.